Below are 24 T cell receptor beta chains sequenced from a single sample in a study of blood T cell repertoires in COVID-19. Using immunoSEQ multiplex PCR, the repertoire was profiled, and TCRdb retains in-frame clones only, with some absent. The sample carries under 150,000 clones, 70% to 90% recorded once. Sequencing was carried out using PBMCs or T cells enriched from blood (not recorded which). Receptors originate from a woman aged 25 to 39 with acute COVID-19.

The chain couples TRBV6-6 to TRBJ1-1; 7 nucleotides agree with TRBD1. The germline CDR1 and CDR2 sequences are MNHNY and SVGAGI (reference sequence). V dropped 2 bases and J dropped 1; count of bases not matched to a gene: 4. The CDR3 contains 15 residues. CDR3 sequence: CASSYHGTENTEAFF. DNA for the CDR3: TGTGCCAGCAGTTACCACGGGACAGAGAACACTGAAGCTTTCTTT.

The rearrangement uses TRBV10-3 and TRBJ2-5; D may be TRBD2 (5 bases). The V end was cut by 4 bases, the J end by 5 bases, with 14 bases between. The germline CDR1 and CDR2 sequences are ENHRY and SYGVKD. The CDR3 extends over 14 amino acids. CDR3 DNA: TGTGCCATCAGTGCGCAGCTAGCTTGGGAGACCCAGTACTTC. This sequence encodes CAISAQLAWETQYF.

The gene calls are TRBV7-2 and TRBJ2-3; TRBD1 agrees at 8 bases. V lost 5 bases, J lost 4 bases, and 8 bases stayed unmatched. This CDR3 contains 15 residues. Looked up from germline, CDR1 is SGHTA and CDR2 is FQGNSA. The CDR3 nucleotides are TGTGCCAGCAGCGGACAGGGTCAAGCGGCAGATACGCAGTATTTT. Amino acids: CASSGQGQAADTQYF.

V gene TRBV7-2 combines with J gene TRBJ2-3; 7 bases are a match to TRBD1. The CDR3 length is 14 residues. The trim removed 5 bases at V and 10 bases at J, leaving 12 bases unmatched. The germline CDR1 and CDR2 sequences are SGHTA and FQGNSA. The CDR3 nucleotides read TGTGCCAGCAGCCCGGGGACAGCGCAAGCCGCGCAGTATTTT. Translating it yields CASSPGTAQAAQYF.

The V gene is TRBV19, the J gene TRBJ2-7, with D tentatively TRBD2 (5 bases). Trimming cost V 5 bases and J 2 bases, with 13 bases left between them. Germline assignment: CDR1 LNHDA and CDR2 SQIVND (reference sequence). This CDR3 has 14 amino acids. CDR3: CASSFDQEAYEQYF. DNA for the CDR3: TGTGCCAGTAGTTTTGACCAGGAGGCCTACGAGCAGTACTTC.

The chain joins TRBV6-6 to TRBJ2-7; TRBD2 matches at 15 bases. In germline, CDR1 is MNHNY, CDR2 SVGAGI (reference sequence). This CDR3 spans 16 amino acids. With 6 bases clipped from V and 9 bases from J, the junction kept 12 bases outside the gene matches. CDR3 region: CASRKTGLAGGEGQYF. The CDR3 nucleotides are TGTGCCAGCAGAAAAACGGGACTAGCGGGAGGAGAGGGGCAGTACTTC.

The chain employs TRBV3-1 (or the pseudogene TRBV3-2) and TRBJ2-5, with D possibly TRBD1 on 5 matching bases. The CDR3 extends over 15 amino acids. The germline V and J ends were trimmed by 1 base and 5 bases, with 14 bases remaining between them. Per the germline V gene, CDR1 is LGHDT and CDR2 is YNNKEL (reference sequence). The CDR3 nucleotides are TGTGCCAGCAGCCAAGGGCCCCAGGGTTTGGAGACCCAGTACTTC. Translating gives CASSQGPQGLETQYF.

This chain links TRBV15 with TRBJ2-2, with a tentative D call TRBD1 (5 bases). CDR3 size: 15 residues. V was clipped by 0 bases and J by 7 bases, with 12 bases between them. Germline V CDR1 and CDR2: LNHNV, YYDKDF (reference sequence). CDR3 amino acids: CATSRDGTGLGELFF. The CDR3 region has the DNA TGTGCCACCAGCAGAGATGGCACAGGTCTCGGGGAGCTGTTTTTT.

The V and J genes are TRBV7-2 and TRBJ2-2, with D perhaps TRBD2 (7 bases). The ends were cut back, 1 base at V and 8 bases at J, with 14 bases in the middle. The CDR3 loop spans 15 amino acids. The germline V gene encodes CDR1 SGHTA and CDR2 FQGNSA. CDR3 amino acids: CASSLVQGGTGELFF. In nucleotides, the CDR3 is TGTGCCAGCAGCTTAGTGCAGGGAGGGACAGGGGAGCTGTTTTTT.

This clone was detected a few times. The CDR3 nucleotides are TGTGCCAGCAGTGGGACTGACCCTAACTATGGCTACACCTTC. It codes for CASSGTDPNYGYTF. The chain is built from TRBV28 and TRBJ1-2; maybe TRBD1 (5 bases). The V gene lost 5 bases and the J gene lost 0 bases, with 10 bases spanning the gap. The CDR3 is 14 residues long. The germline CDR1 and CDR2 sequences are MDHEN and SYDVKM.

The CDR3: CASSLEAGYYNEQFF. CDR3 bases: TGCGCCAGCAGCTTGGAAGCGGGATACTACAATGAGCAGTTCTTC. The V call is TRBV5-1, the J call TRBJ2-1, with TRBD2 matching 7 bases. J lost 3 bases, V lost 0 bases, and 3 bases had no gene match. This CDR3 contains 15 residues. CDR1 and CDR2 from the germline V gene are SGHRS and YFSETQ. Full variable domain (rest looked up from reference TRBV5-1 and TRBJ2-1): KAGVTQTPRYLIKTRGQQVTLSCSPISGHRSVSWYQQTPGQGLQFLFEYFSETQRNKGNFPGRFSGRQFSNSRSEMNVSTLELGDSALYLCASSLEAGYYNEQFFGPGTRLTVL.

The gene calls are TRBV7-2 and TRBJ1-2; TRBD1 aligns across 12 bases. The CDR3 has 17 amino acids. Germline loops: CDR1 SGHTA, CDR2 FQGNSA. Germline trimming cut 1 base from V and 8 bases from J; bases unmatched to any gene: 11. CDR3 loop: CASSLGAGQGASEGYTF. Written as DNA, the CDR3 is TGTGCCAGCAGCTTAGGAGCGGGACAGGGGGCTAGTGAGGGCTACACCTTC.

The chain couples TRBV6-4 to TRBJ2-1; 8 nucleotides align to TRBD2. Germline lookup yields CDR1 MRHNA and CDR2 SNTAGT. The trim removed 0 bases at V and 11 bases at J, leaving 9 bases unmatched. This CDR3 has 15 amino acids. This chain's CDR3 is CASSDSREAGGQQFF. The CDR3 coding sequence is TGTGCCAGCAGTGACTCGCGGGAGGCGGGGGGCCAGCAGTTCTTC.

The chain links TRBV27 to TRBJ2-3; TRBD2 aligns across 12 bases. Germline CDR1 and CDR2: MNHEY and SMNVEV (reference sequence). This CDR3 comprises 20 residues. Losses at the gene ends were 4 bases for V and 2 bases for J; bases not matched to a gene: 16. CDR3 residues: CASSSPSLAGGSDLTDTQYF. The DNA of the CDR3 is TGTGCCAGCAGTTCCCCCTCCCTAGCGGGAGGGTCCGACCTCACAGATACGCAGTATTTT.

The CDR3 coding sequence is TGCGCCAGTGCCGAAACAGGGACGGGAGAGACCCAGTACTTC. It translates to CASAETGTGETQYF. The chain couples TRBV5-1 to TRBJ2-5; possibly TRBD1 for D (6 bases). Germline V gene lookup returns CDR1 SGHRS and CDR2 YFSETQ. The CDR3 has 14 amino acids. V was shortened by 8 bases and J by 4 bases, with 18 bases between the two germline ends.

The rearrangement uses TRBV6-2 or TRBV6-3 and TRBJ2-6; D ambiguous. CDR1 and CDR2 (germline): MNHEY, SVGEGT. The V end was cut by 2 bases, the J end by 1 base, with 3 bases between. The CDR3 extends over 14 amino acids. The CDR3, as DNA: TGTGCCAGCAGTTACCTGTCTGGGGCCAACGTCCTGACTTTC. Translated, it gives CASSYLSGANVLTF.

This chain uses TRBV7-2 with TRBJ2-6; TRBD1 matches at 7 bases. With V trimmed by 5 bases and J by 3 bases, 16 bases remained unmatched. Germline assignment: CDR1 SGHTA and CDR2 FQGNSA. This CDR3 contains 19 residues. The CDR3 is CASSPSWAGGYDGANVLTF. CDR3 nucleotides: TGTGCCAGCAGCCCGTCGTGGGCAGGGGGATACGATGGGGCCAACGTCCTGACTTTC.

J is TRBJ1-6 and V is TRBV28; maybe TRBD1 (6 bases). CDR1 is MDHEN and CDR2 is SYDVKM in the germline V gene. Trimming took 5 bases from V and 8 from J, leaving 19 bases between them. This CDR3 spans 16 amino acids. The CDR3: CASSGPFGTFHSPLHF. The CDR3 region has the DNA TGTGCCAGCAGTGGGCCATTTGGGACATTTCATTCACCCCTCCACTTT.

This clone appeared a few times. The chain employs TRBV7-2 and TRBJ2-3, with 11 nucleotides matching TRBD2. Looked up from germline, CDR1 is SGHTA and CDR2 is FQGNSA. V lost 0 bases and J lost 10; bases outside the gene matches: 6. This CDR3 region has 15 residues. The DNA of the CDR3 is TGTGCCAGCAGCTTAGCGGCTACTAGCGGGAGCGCGCAGTATTTT. This sequence encodes CASSLAATSGSAQYF.

This chain connects TRBV5-1 to TRBJ1-4, with 8 bases identical to TRBD1. The CDR3 is 14 amino acids. With 2 bases clipped from V and 6 bases from J, the junction kept 3 bases outside the gene matches. Germline V gene sequence: CDR1 SGHRS, CDR2 YFSETQ. CDR3 sequence: CASSFTGGDEKLFF. The CDR3, as DNA: TGCGCCAGCAGCTTTACAGGGGGTGATGAAAAACTGTTTTTT.

This clone was counted once. V gene TRBV6-4 combines with J gene TRBJ1-2; no definite D call. From germline, CDR1 is MRHNA and CDR2 SNTAGT. The CDR3 spans 13 residues. Trimming took 3 bases from V and 8 from J, leaving 13 bases between them. CDR3: CASSERRLSGYTF. CDR3 nucleotides: TGTGCCAGCAGTGAACGGCGCCTTAGCGGCTACACCTTC.

This clone was observed once. The J gene is TRBJ2-3, the V gene TRBV6-6, with D perhaps TRBD1 (6 bases). V shed 6 bases and J shed 0 bases, with 13 bases lying between them. The CDR3 contains 15 residues. The V gene's germline CDR1 is MNHNY and CDR2 SVGAGI (reference sequence). DNA of the CDR3: TGTGCCAGCAGCCAGAGGACAGTTAGCACAGATACGCAGTATTTT. Its translation: CASSQRTVSTDTQYF.

The chain links TRBV30 to TRBJ1-6; maybe TRBD1 (6 bases). Trimming cost V 2 bases and J 7 bases, with 12 bases left between them. Germline V gives CDR1 GTSNPN, CDR2 SVGIG (reference sequence). The CDR3 contains 14 residues. In DNA form, the CDR3 reads TGTGCCTGGAGTTACAACGACAGGAATTCACCCCTCCACTTT. Encoded protein: CAWSYNDRNSPLHF. Full variable domain (outside the CDR3, taken from reference TRBV30 and TRBJ1-6): SQTIHQWPATLVQPVGSPLSLECTVEGTSNPNLYWYRQAAGRGLQLLFYSVGIGQISSEVPQNLSASRPQDRQFILSSKKLLLSDSGFYLCAWSYNDRNSPLHFGNGTRLTVT.

This chain joins TRBV4-3 and TRBJ2-7; D is unclear. The CDR3 totals 13 residues. CDR1 is LGHNA and CDR2 is YSLEER in the germline V gene. V dropped 0 bases and J dropped 7 bases, with 10 bases sitting between them. The CDR3: CASSQDFYGEQYF. Here the CDR3 DNA reads TGCGCCAGCAGCCAAGATTTTTACGGGGAGCAGTACTTC.